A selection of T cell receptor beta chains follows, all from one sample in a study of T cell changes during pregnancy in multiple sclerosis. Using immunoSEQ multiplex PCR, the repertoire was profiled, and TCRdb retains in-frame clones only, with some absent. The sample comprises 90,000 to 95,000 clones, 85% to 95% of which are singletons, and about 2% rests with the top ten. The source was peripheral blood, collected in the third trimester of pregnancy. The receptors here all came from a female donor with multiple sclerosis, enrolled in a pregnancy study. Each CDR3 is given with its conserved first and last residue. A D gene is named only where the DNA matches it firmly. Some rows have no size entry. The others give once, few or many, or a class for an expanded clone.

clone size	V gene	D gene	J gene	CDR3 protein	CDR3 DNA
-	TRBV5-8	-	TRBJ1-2	CASSTQAGFVGYTF	TGTGCCAGCAGCACGCAAGCAGGGTTCGTTGGCTACACCTTC
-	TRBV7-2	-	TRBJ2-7	CASSLGGNSYEQYF	TGTGCCAGCAGCTTAGGCGGTAATAGCTACGAGCAGTACTTC
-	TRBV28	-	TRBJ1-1	CATQGTEAFF	TGTGCCACCCAGGGCACTGAAGCTTTCTTT
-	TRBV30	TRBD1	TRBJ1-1	CAWSPRTGRGEAFF	TGTGCCTGGAGTCCAAGGACAGGGAGGGGTGAAGCTTTCTTT
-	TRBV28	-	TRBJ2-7	CASSSAGPAYEQYF	TGTGCCAGCAGCTCAGCGGGTCCAGCCTACGAGCAGTACTTC
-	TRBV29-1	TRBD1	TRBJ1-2	CSASGDRSNYGYTF	TGCAGCGCCTCAGGGGACAGGTCGAACTATGGCTACACCTTC
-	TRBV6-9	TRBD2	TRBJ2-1	CASYDRASGSLTHYNEQFF	TGTGCCAGCTACGACCGGGCTAGCGGGAGTCTTACCCACTACAATGAGCAGTTCTTC
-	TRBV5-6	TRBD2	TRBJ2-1	CASSLTRGRANEQFF	TGTGCCAGCAGCTTGACCCGCGGGAGGGCCAATGAGCAGTTCTTC
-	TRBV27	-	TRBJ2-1	CASRAEVSYNEQFF	TGTGCCAGCAGGGCGGAGGTTTCCTACAATGAGCAGTTCTTC
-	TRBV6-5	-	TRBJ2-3	CASSYGLRRATQYF	TGTGCCAGCAGTTACGGCCTACGGAGGGCCACGCAGTATTTT
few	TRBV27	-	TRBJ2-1	CASTKRNQGNEQFF	TGTGCCAGCACAAAGCGGAACCAGGGGAATGAGCAGTTCTTC
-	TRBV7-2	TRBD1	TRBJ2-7	CASSSIARGLNEQYF	TGTGCCAGCAGCTCCATTGCCAGGGGGCTTAACGAGCAGTACTTC
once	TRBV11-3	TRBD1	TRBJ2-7	CASSFGQGYEQYF	TGTGCCAGCAGCTTCGGACAGGGCTACGAGCAGTACTTC
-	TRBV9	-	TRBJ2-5	CASSYLAGETQYF	TGTGCCAGCAGCTATTTGGCGGGGGAGACCCAGTACTTC
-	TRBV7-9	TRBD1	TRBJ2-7	CASNPGQGYEQYF	TGTGCCAGCAACCCGGGACAGGGCTACGAGCAGTACTTC
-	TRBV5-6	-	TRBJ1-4	CASSSEYRGEKLFF	TGTGCCAGCAGCTCTGAATACCGAGGGGAAAAACTGTTTTTT
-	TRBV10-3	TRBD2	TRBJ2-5	CAISEWGLAGQETQYF	TGTGCCATCAGTGAGTGGGGACTAGCGGGGCAAGAGACCCAGTACTTC
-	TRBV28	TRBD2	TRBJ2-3	CASSLAGEARDTQYF	TGTGCCAGCAGTTTGGCGGGGGAAGCTAGAGATACGCAGTATTTT
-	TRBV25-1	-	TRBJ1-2	CASSEFRGRGLENGYTF	TGTGCCAGCAGTGAATTTCGGGGGAGGGGACTCGAAAATGGCTACACCTTC
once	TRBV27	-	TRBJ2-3	CASSLADSTDTQYF	TGTGCCAGCAGTTTGGCCGATTCCACAGATACGCAGTATTTT
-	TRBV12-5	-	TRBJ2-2	CASGLSGLNGELFF	TGTGCTAGTGGTTTGTCAGGGTTAAACGGGGAGCTGTTTTTT
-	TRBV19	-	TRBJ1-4	CASRVEVANEKLFF	TGTGCCAGTAGGGTGGAGGTCGCTAATGAAAAACTGTTTTTT
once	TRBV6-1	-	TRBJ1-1	CASSSRFRDTEAFF	TGTGCCAGCAGTTCTCGATTCAGGGACACTGAAGCTTTCTTT
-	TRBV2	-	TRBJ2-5	CASSEGTYQETQYF	TGTGCCAGCAGTGAGGGGACATACCAAGAGACCCAGTACTTC
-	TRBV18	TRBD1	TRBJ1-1	CASSPTQGARTEAFF	TGTGCCAGCTCACCAACGCAGGGGGCGAGGACTGAAGCTTTCTTT
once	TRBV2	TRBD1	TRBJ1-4	CASSGRTGKGEKLFF	TGTGCCAGCAGTGGCCGGACAGGGAAAGGGGAAAAACTGTTTTTT
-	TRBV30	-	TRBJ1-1	CAWSGRNSPSGTEAFF	TGTGCCTGGAGTGGGAGAAACTCTCCCTCCGGGACTGAAGCTTTCTTT
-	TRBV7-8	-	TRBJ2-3	CASSLATGAGQVTDTQYF	TGTGCCAGCAGCTTAGCTACCGGAGCGGGACAAGTCACAGATACGCAGTATTTT
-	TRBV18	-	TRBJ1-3	CASSPLAQFSSGNTIYF	TGTGCCAGCTCACCCCTGGCCCAGTTCAGCTCTGGAAACACCATATATTTT
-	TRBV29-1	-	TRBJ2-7	CSVEGRGHNEQYF	TGCAGCGTTGAAGGCAGGGGCCATAACGAGCAGTACTTC
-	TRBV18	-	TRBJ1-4	CASSQRSEKLFF	TGTGCCAGCTCACAAAGGAGTGAAAAACTGTTTTTT
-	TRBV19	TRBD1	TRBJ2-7	CASSIWGQGSYEQYF	TGTGCCAGTAGTATATGGGGACAGGGATCCTACGAGCAGTACTTC
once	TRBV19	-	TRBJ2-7	CASSIVMVGGEQYF	TGTGCCAGTAGTATAGTCATGGTTGGCGGCGAGCAGTACTTC
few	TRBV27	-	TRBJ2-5	CASSFAGSSRETQYF	TGTGCCAGCAGTTTCGCGGGAAGCTCACGAGAGACCCAGTACTTC
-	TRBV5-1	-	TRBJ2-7	CASSLTTGTHEQYF	TGCGCCAGCAGCTTGACCACAGGAACCCACGAGCAGTACTTC
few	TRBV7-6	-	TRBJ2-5	CASSLGAQGAQYF	TGTGCCAGCAGCTTAGGGGCCCAGGGCGCCCAGTACTTC
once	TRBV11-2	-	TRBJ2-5	CASSLEVVTQETQYF	TGTGCCAGCAGCTTAGAGGTAGTTACTCAAGAGACCCAGTACTTC
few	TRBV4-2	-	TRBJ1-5	CASSQSRGHQPQHF	TGTGCCAGCAGCCAATCCAGGGGTCATCAGCCCCAGCATTTT
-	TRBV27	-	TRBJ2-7	CASSTNRGGSPYEQYF	TGTGCCAGCAGTACAAACAGGGGGGGCAGTCCCTACGAGCAGTACTTC
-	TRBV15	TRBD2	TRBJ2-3	CATSRDLLAADTQYF	TGTGCCACCAGCAGAGATCTACTAGCGGCAGATACGCAGTATTTT
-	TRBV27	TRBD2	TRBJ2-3	CASSQQRLAGVTDTQYF	TGTGCCAGCAGTCAACAACGCCTAGCGGGAGTAACAGATACGCAGTATTTT
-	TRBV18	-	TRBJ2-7	CASSPIELYEQYF	TGTGCCAGCTCACCAATCGAGCTCTACGAGCAGTACTTC
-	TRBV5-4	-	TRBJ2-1	CASSAGTLRSEQFF	TGTGCCAGCAGCGCCGGGACACTTAGGTCAGAGCAGTTCTTC
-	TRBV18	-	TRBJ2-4	CASSLQRAGADQLAKNIQYF	TGTGCCAGCTCACTCCAAAGGGCAGGGGCCGATCAACTAGCCAAAAACATTCAGTACTTC
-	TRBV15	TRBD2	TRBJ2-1	CATSSPSPASGSYNEQFF	TGTGCCACCAGCAGCCCCTCCCCGGCTAGCGGGTCCTACAATGAGCAGTTCTTC
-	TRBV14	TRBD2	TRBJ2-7	CASSQGLAEYEQYF	TGTGCCAGCAGCCAAGGACTAGCGGAGTACGAGCAGTACTTC
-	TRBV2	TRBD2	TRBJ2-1	CASRRLAGGGYNEQFF	TGTGCCAGCAGACGACTAGCGGGAGGAGGATACAATGAGCAGTTCTTC
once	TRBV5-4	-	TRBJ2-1	CASSLGGGEQFF	TGTGCCAGCAGCTTAGGCGGCGGAGAGCAGTTCTTC
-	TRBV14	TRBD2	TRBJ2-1	CASSRGSLDNEQFF	TGTGCCAGCAGCCGCGGGAGTCTGGACAATGAGCAGTTCTTC
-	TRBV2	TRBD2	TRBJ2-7	CASSEALLGTSGRAYEQYF	TGTGCCAGCAGTGAAGCGCTTCTTGGGACTAGCGGGAGGGCCTACGAGCAGTACTTC
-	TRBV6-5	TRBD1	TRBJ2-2	CASSPGQGITGELFF	TGTGCCAGCAGCCCGGGACAGGGTATCACCGGGGAGCTGTTTTTT
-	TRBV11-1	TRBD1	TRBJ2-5	CASSLGDRDQETQYF	TGTGCCAGCAGCTTGGGTGACAGGGACCAAGAGACCCAGTACTTC
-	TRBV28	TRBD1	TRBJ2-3	CASSFLPGQGTDTQYF	TGTGCCAGCAGTTTTTTACCGGGACAGGGTACAGATACGCAGTATTTT
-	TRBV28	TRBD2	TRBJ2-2	CASSSSGGLSGELFF	TGTGCCAGCAGCTCTAGCGGGGGGTTATCCGGGGAGCTGTTTTTT
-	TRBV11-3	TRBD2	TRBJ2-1	CASSLEVAGKQFF	TGTGCCAGCAGCTTAGAAGTAGCGGGAAAGCAGTTCTTC